This T cell receptor beta chain was sequenced in a study of T cell responses to AZD1222 COVID-19 vaccine. In germline, CDR1 is SEHNR, CDR2 FQNEAQ (reference sequence). This CDR3 has 14 amino acids. The V and J ends lost 5 bases and 4 bases respectively, with 12 bases between them. On this clone: Its antigen is unidentified.

Whole-study findings and limits: Spike was spanned by vaccine-associated CD4 TCRs, with dominance at 160-218 and 743-854.

Profiling relied on immunoSEQ multiplex PCR, and the TCRdb table lists in-frame clones only, not all of them. The sample holds 110,000 to 150,000 clones, 85% to 95% seen once. This sample comprised peripheral blood, obtained on day 0 of MenACWY control vaccination. This receptor was taken from an adult in good health. This sequence joins TRBV7-9 and TRBJ1-3; possible D gene TRBD1, 5 bases. CDR3 region: CASSAGRDGNTIYF. For the CDR3, the DNA is TGTGCCAGCAGCGCGGGACGCGACGGAAACACCATATATTTT.